This T cell receptor beta chain was observed in a study of glioma-infiltrating T cells. Study-level points and caveats: Non-neoplastic patients had below-expected tissue-blood divergence, while all gliomas exceeded expectation. Tissue and blood shared very few CDR3 sequences.

This clonotype was seen ten or more times. Its antigen is not identified. TCR alpha and beta CDR3 regions were amplified from RNA using iRepertoire nested multiplex PCR. Input was 100-400 ng of tissue mRNA or PBMC total RNA. MiXCR, applied by TCRdb to the multiplex PCR reads, yields one record per CDR3 protein. The sample has about 93,000 distinct CDR3 sequences, about 37% seen once; the top ten hold 35% to 40%. The V end lost 0 bases, the J end lost 1 base, and 6 bases lay between the germline ends. Germline V gene data show CDR1 as SGHVS and CDR2 as FNYEAQ. The length of the CDR3 is 14 residues. The J gene is TRBJ2-5, the V gene TRBV7-6; maybe TRBD2 (6 bases). The sequenced sample consisted of glioma tissue, nonneoplastic brain tissue, or PBMCs (not recorded which). This receptor was identified in a human donor with low-grade glioma or glioblastoma, undergoing nonglioma brain surgery, or in good health (not recorded which). The CDR3 DNA reads TGTGCCAGCAGCTTAGCGGGAGGCCAAGAGACCCAGTACTTC. Its protein is CASSLAGGQETQYF.